Listed here are 25 T cell receptor beta chains from one sample, sequenced in a study of blood T cell repertoires in COVID-19. Only in-frame clones appear in the TCRdb table, and some are missing; sequencing was by immunoSEQ multiplex PCR. The sample shows 300,000 to 500,000 clones, roughly 90% of them seen only once. Sequencing was done on a sample of PBMCs or T cells enriched from blood (not recorded which). All receptors come from a woman aged 25 to 39 with acute COVID-19.

This chain links TRBV5-1 with TRBJ2-7, with a weak D call TRBD2 (6 bases). The CDR3 covers 14 residues. With 2 bases removed from V and 3 bases from J, the gap between germline ends came to 12 bases. The germline gives CDR1 SGHRS, CDR2 YFSETQ. CDR3 sequence reads: CASSFGGVFYEQYF. The CDR3, as DNA: TGCGCCAGCAGCTTCGGCGGGGTATTCTACGAGCAGTACTTC.

In this sample, this clone turned up once. The chain couples TRBV28 to TRBJ1-5, with a possible D match to TRBD1 (5 bases). The CDR3 runs to 12 residues. Trimming pared 7 bases from V and 6 bases from J, leaving 10 bases between. Germline-derived CDR1 and CDR2 are MDHEN and SYDVKM. The DNA for the CDR3 is TGTGCCAGCAACGGGGGTGGTCAGCCCCAGCATTTT. Translation: CASNGGGQPQHF.

This chain uses TRBV5-5 with TRBJ2-1; 7 positions agree with TRBD2. J was trimmed by 3 bases and V by 1 base; bases with no gene match: 10. In germline, CDR1 is SGHKS, CDR2 YYEKEE (reference sequence). The CDR3 is made up of 17 amino acids. This chain's CDR3 is CASSLRHAGEGYNEQFF. CDR3 DNA: TGTGCCAGCAGCTTGAGGCACGCGGGGGAAGGCTACAATGAGCAGTTCTTC.

The genes are TRBV12-3 or TRBV12-4 and TRBJ2-7; D ambiguous. V was shortened by 5 bases and J by 4 bases, with 12 bases between the two germline ends. This CDR3 spans 13 amino acids. CDR3 in amino acids: CASSRQRHYEQYF. CDR3 coding DNA: TGTGCCAGCAGTCGACAACGCCATTACGAGCAGTACTTC.

This sequence joins TRBV10-3 and TRBJ1-5; 9 nucleotides match TRBD1. The V gene's germline CDR1 is ENHRY and CDR2 SYGVKD. V lost 10 bases to trimming and J lost 6 bases; unmatched junction nucleotides: 10. The CDR3 has 14 residues. For the CDR3, the DNA is TGTGCCAGAACGGGGGACAGGGACCGTCAGCCCCAGCATTTT. This sequence encodes CARTGDRDRQPQHF.

This clone was recorded a few times. The chain joins TRBV30 to TRBJ1-1, with 11 bases matching TRBD1. Trimming took 0 bases from V and 3 from J; bases not matched to a gene: 12. There are 18 residues in the CDR3. Germline V lookup: CDR1 GTSNPN, CDR2 SVGIG (reference sequence). The CDR3 here is CAWSVRRTGGVGYTEAFF. CDR3 bases: TGTGCCTGGAGTGTACGCAGGACAGGGGGCGTCGGGTACACTGAAGCTTTCTTT.

The rearrangement uses TRBV9 and TRBJ2-5; D perhaps matches TRBD1 (6 bases). The CDR3 is 14 amino acids. Trimming removed 1 base at V and 4 bases at J, with 11 bases between. CDR1 SGDLS and CDR2 YYNGEE come from the germline V gene. The DNA for the CDR3 is TGTGCCAGCAGCGTATCAGGGGCCGGAGAGACCCAGTACTTC. Protein product: CASSVSGAGETQYF.

The sample holds a few counts of this clone. The J gene is TRBJ1-4, the V gene TRBV20-1; no definite D call. The V gene's germline CDR1 is DFQATT and CDR2 SNEGSKA (reference sequence). V lost 3 bases and J lost 5, with 7 bases in between. The CDR3 consists of 12 residues. DNA of the CDR3: TGCAGTGCTAGTAACACAAATGAAAAACTGTTTTTT. Amino acids: CSASNTNEKLFF.

The rearrangement links TRBV4-3 to TRBJ1-4, with TRBD1 matching 7 bases. The CDR3 runs 18 residues. CDR1 and CDR2 from the germline V gene are LGHNA and YSLEER. J gave up 4 bases and V 0 bases, and 11 bases lay outside the gene matches. The chain's CDR3 is CASSQDFTRDRINEKLFF. CDR3 sequence (DNA): TGCGCCAGCAGCCAAGATTTTACAAGGGACAGAATTAATGAAAAACTGTTTTTT.

For the CDR3, the DNA is TGTGCCAGCAGCCCGTCCGACAGGGATGGGTATGGCTACACCTTC. It is translated as CASSPSDRDGYGYTF. The chain joins TRBV3-1 (or the pseudogene TRBV3-2) to TRBJ1-2; 7 bases are a match to TRBD1. The CDR3 has 15 amino acids. Trimming at V came to 4 bases and at J to 5 bases, leaving 10 bases not matched to a gene. Germline loops: CDR1 LGHDT, CDR2 YNNKEL (reference sequence).

V gene TRBV19 combines with J gene TRBJ2-1, with D unresolved. Per germline, CDR1 LNHDA and CDR2 SQIVND (reference sequence). CDR3 size: 15 residues. Trimming shortened V by 6 bases and J by 2 bases, and 14 bases separated the two germline ends. Here the CDR3 reads CASSPTELAYNEQFF. The CDR3, as DNA: TGTGCCAGTAGCCCAACAGAGTTAGCCTACAATGAGCAGTTCTTC.

This CDR3 is CASSTVPGLAGGLADTQYF. In DNA form, the CDR3 reads TGCGCCAGCAGCACGGTCCCGGGACTAGCGGGGGGGCTGGCAGATACGCAGTATTTT. This sequence joins TRBV5-1 and TRBJ2-3; 16 positions match TRBD2. Per germline, CDR1 SGHRS and CDR2 YFSETQ. The CDR3 runs 19 residues. J gave up 4 bases and V 4 bases, and 12 bases lay outside the gene matches.

This sequence joins TRBV19 and TRBJ2-7, with D possibly being TRBD1 (6 bases). Germline CDR1 LNHDA, CDR2 SQIVND (reference sequence). The length of the CDR3 is 14 residues. Trimming left V 3 bases short and J 4 bases short, with 13 bases between. The CDR3: CASSMGAGPYEQYF. For the CDR3, the DNA is TGTGCCAGTAGTATGGGGGCCGGACCTTACGAGCAGTACTTC.

The V gene is TRBV14, the J gene TRBJ2-7, with 8 bases matching TRBD1. The J segment lost 2 bases and the V segment lost 1 base, leaving 10 bases of the junction unmatched. The CDR3 runs to 17 residues. CDR1 is SGHDN, CDR2 FVKESK, per germline. CDR3 loop: CASSQVFGQGTPYEQYF. CDR3 DNA: TGTGCCAGCAGCCAAGTATTCGGACAGGGTACCCCCTACGAGCAGTACTTC.

V usage is TRBV5-5 and J usage is TRBJ2-1; a weak D match, TRBD1 (6 bases). Trimming removed 1 base from V and 6 bases from J, with 14 bases in between. The germline CDR1 and CDR2 sequences are SGHKS and YYEKEE (reference sequence). CDR3 length equals 15 residues. The CDR3 loop is CASSLFSSRGNEQFF. The CDR3 DNA reads TGTGCCAGCAGCTTGTTTTCTAGCAGGGGCAATGAGCAGTTCTTC.

This clone was found once. The chain uses TRBV29-1 and TRBJ1-1; D unclear. Looked up from germline, CDR1 is SQVTM and CDR2 is ANQGSEA. The CDR3 extends over 13 amino acids. Trimming removed 4 bases at V and 4 bases at J, with 13 bases between. CDR3 coding DNA: TGCAGCGTTGGCCCCAGGAGGGTCACTGAAGCTTTCTTT. Its protein is CSVGPRRVTEAFF.

V gene TRBV25-1 combines with J gene TRBJ1-4, with TRBD1 matching 8 bases. Germline CDR1 is MGHDK and CDR2 is SYGVNS. V shed 5 bases, J shed 6 bases, and the junction held 5 bases outside the gene matches. The CDR3 is 14 residues long. The CDR3 spells CASSFGQGDEKLFF. The CDR3 bases are TGTGCCAGCAGTTTCGGACAGGGTGATGAAAAACTGTTTTTT. Full variable domain (outside the CDR3, taken from reference TRBV25-1 and TRBJ1-4): EADIYQTPRYLVIGTGKKITLECSQTMGHDKMYWYQQDPGMELHLIHYSYGVNSTEKGDLSSESTVSRIRTEHFPLTLESARPSHTSQYLCASSFGQGDEKLFFGSGTQLSVL.

The chain is built from TRBV30 and TRBJ1-2, with a weak D call TRBD1 (6 bases). Germline V CDR1 and CDR2: GTSNPN, SVGIG (reference sequence). The CDR3 is 14 amino acids. V lost 3 bases to trimming and J lost 3 bases, with 14 bases between them. CDR3 in DNA: TGTGCCTGGAGAGGCGGCAGGGGATACTATGGCTACACCTTC. Amino acids: CAWRGGRGYYGYTF.

The CDR3 here is CASSSGLANTGELFF. The CDR3 DNA is TGTGCCAGCAGCTCGGGACTAGCGAACACCGGGGAGCTGTTTTTT. This chain uses TRBV5-6 with TRBJ2-2; 8 nucleotides agree with TRBD2. This CDR3 has 15 amino acids. V was pared by 3 bases and J by 0 bases, with 1 base of the junction left unmatched. The V gene's germline CDR1 is SGHDT and CDR2 YYEEEE.

This clone has only a few counts. The chain recombines TRBV10-3 with TRBJ1-6, with 10 bases that match TRBD1. The ends lost 4 bases at V and 10 bases at J; junction bases unmatched: 4. Germline V gives CDR1 ENHRY, CDR2 SYGVKD. The CDR3 is 14 residues long. The CDR3 nucleotides read TGTGCCATCAGTGTGGGGACAGGGGAATCACCCCTCCACTTT. It is translated as CAISVGTGESPLHF.

V is TRBV5-1 and J is TRBJ1-6; D unresolved. Trimming shortened V by 3 bases and J by 10 bases, and 8 bases separated the two germline ends. Germline CDR1 and CDR2: SGHRS and YFSETQ. This CDR3 is 12 amino acids long. The CDR3 sequence is CASSSGNSPLHF. CDR3 DNA: TGCGCCAGCAGCTCGGGAAACTCACCCCTCCACTTT.

This clone has just one count. The J gene is TRBJ2-5, the V gene TRBV6-2 or TRBV6-3, with D maybe TRBD1 (6 bases). V gave up 5 bases and J gave up 5 bases, with 21 bases separating them. The CDR3 runs 16 residues. The germline gives CDR1 MNHEY, CDR2 SVGEGT. CDR3 coding DNA: TGTGCCAGCAGTGCCACAGGGTTGGGAAAGGGGGAGACCCAGTACTTC. As protein: CASSATGLGKGETQYF.

This clone has a handful of counts. This sequence joins TRBV11-2 and TRBJ1-6; perhaps TRBD1 as D (5 bases). Trimming took off 1 base at V and 6 bases at J, with 13 bases between the two ends. Germline lookup yields CDR1 SGHAT and CDR2 FQNNGV. This CDR3 comprises 16 residues. In DNA form, the CDR3 reads TGTGCCAGCAGCTTAGTAGCCAGGGCTGGTAATTCACCCCTCCACTTT. Protein: CASSLVARAGNSPLHF.

V and J are TRBV20-1 and TRBJ1-2; unclear D gene. V was clipped by 3 bases and J by 4 bases, with 6 bases between them. CDR1 is DFQATT and CDR2 is SNEGSKA in the germline V gene (reference sequence). The length of the CDR3 is 11 residues. The CDR3 region is CSASPTYGYTF. For the CDR3, the DNA is TGCAGTGCTAGCCCTACCTATGGCTACACCTTC.

This clone was found once. The chain combines TRBV7-9 with TRBJ1-1; TRBD1 is a possible D gene (6 bases). Germline CDR1 is SEHNR and CDR2 is FQNEAQ (reference sequence). This CDR3 is built from 12 residues. V dropped 5 bases and J dropped 8 bases, with 12 bases sitting between them. CDR3 residues: CASSPLDREAFF. CDR3 nucleotides: TGTGCCAGCAGCCCGCTCGACAGGGAAGCTTTCTTT. The full variable domain, in which reference TRBV7-9 and TRBJ1-1 provide the parts outside the CDR3, is DTGVSQNPRHKITKRGQNVTFRCDPISEHNRLYWYRQTLGQGPEFLTYFQNEAQLEKSRLLSDRFSAERPKGSFSTLEIQRTEQGDSAMYLCASSPLDREAFFGQGTRLTVV.